The source of this T cell receptor (beta chain) is a study of beta chain features in type 1 diabetes. CDR3 length: 13 amino acids. Between the trimmed V and J ends, which lost 4 bases and 3 bases, there was a span of 9 bases. Germline values: CDR1 SGHDN, CDR2 FVKESK. About this clone itself: Its antigen is unidentified.

Investigators reverse transcribed all isolated RNA, so they sequenced expressed TCRB transcripts. Assay used: immunoSEQ multiplex PCR; TCRdb lists only in-frame clones, some missing. The sample gives 41,000 or so clones, approximately 61% of which show up once; approximately 1.7% is in the top ten. Study-level points and caveats: Cells with high TCR expression could be over-represented by cDNA sequencing. Within each of all four CD4+ subsets, Type 1 diabetes patients had TCRB CDR3s that were moderately but significantly shorter.

The sequence derives from a man younger than 40 with type 1 diabetes. Some clones in this sample may be carry-over from other donors' samples. Sequencing was done on a sample of Tregs from blood. V usage is TRBV14 and J usage is TRBJ1-1, with D tentatively TRBD1 (5 bases). CDR3 in amino acids: CASSLSRDTEAFF. The CDR3 DNA follows: TGTGCCAGCAGCCTCTCCAGGGACACTGAAGCTTTCTTT.